This TCR beta chain was captured in a study of T cells in localized non-small cell lung cancer. Study-level points and caveats: Heterogeneity cannot be ruled out, as sequencing used one tumor region only. Tumor showed lower T cell clonality than uninvolved adjacent lung, where it was highest. Adjacent lung exhibited a median of about 50 among the 100 most abundant tumor clones. Higher blood T cell density went with longer overall survival.

The germline gives CDR1 SGHDT, CDR2 YYEEEE. CDR3 size: 12 residues. The V end lost 5 bases, the J end lost 4 bases, and 7 bases lay between the germline ends. As for this clone: The antigen remains unidentified.

Assay used: immunoSEQ multiplex PCR; TCRdb lists only in-frame clones, some missing. The repertoire holds 45,000 to 60,000 clones, with 86% as singletons. The sequencing here drew on peripheral blood, taken before any cancer treatment. The origin of this receptor is a woman aged 40 to 75 with stage I lung adenocarcinoma. The chain is built from TRBV5-6 and TRBJ1-3, with TRBD1 as a possible D gene (5 bases). The CDR3 region is CASRQGGNTIYF. The CDR3 DNA reads as TGTGCCAGCAGGCAGGGAGGAAACACCATATATTTT.